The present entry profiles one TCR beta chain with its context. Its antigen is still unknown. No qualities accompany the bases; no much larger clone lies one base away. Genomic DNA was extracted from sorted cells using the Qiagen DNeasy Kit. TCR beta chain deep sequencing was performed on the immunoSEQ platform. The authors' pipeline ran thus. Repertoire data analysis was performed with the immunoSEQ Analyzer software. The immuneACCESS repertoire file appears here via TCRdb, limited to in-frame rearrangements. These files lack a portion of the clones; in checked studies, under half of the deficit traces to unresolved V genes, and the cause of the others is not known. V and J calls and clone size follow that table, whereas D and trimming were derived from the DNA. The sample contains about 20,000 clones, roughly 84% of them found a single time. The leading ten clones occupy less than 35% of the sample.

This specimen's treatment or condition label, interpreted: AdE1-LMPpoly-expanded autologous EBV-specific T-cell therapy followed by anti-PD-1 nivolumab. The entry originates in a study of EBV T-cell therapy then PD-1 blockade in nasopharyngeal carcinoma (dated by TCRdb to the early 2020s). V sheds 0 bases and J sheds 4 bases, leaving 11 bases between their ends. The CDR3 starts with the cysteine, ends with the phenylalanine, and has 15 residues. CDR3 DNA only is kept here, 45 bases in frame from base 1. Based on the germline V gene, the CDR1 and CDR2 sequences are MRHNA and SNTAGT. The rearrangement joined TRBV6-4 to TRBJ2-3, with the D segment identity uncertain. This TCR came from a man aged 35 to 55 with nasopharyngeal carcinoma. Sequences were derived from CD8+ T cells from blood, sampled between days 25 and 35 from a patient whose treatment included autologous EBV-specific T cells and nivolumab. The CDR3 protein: CASSDSKGGADTQYF. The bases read TGTGCCAGCAGTGACTCGAAGGGTGGGGCAGATACGCAGTATTTT.